This T cell receptor beta chain comes out of a study of blood T cell repertoires in COVID-19. As originally analysed: Amplification of reference gene primers was used by the study to estimate nucleated cell counts. Measured with immunoSEQ multiplex PCR; TCRdb has only the in-frame clones, and not every one. That table furnishes V, J and clone size, whereas the DNA furnished D and trimming. This table holds hundreds of thousands of clones, roughly 89% found once. Germline CDR1 reads PRHDT; CDR2 reads FYEKMQ (reference sequence). The CDR3 is made up of 15 amino acids. Trimming took 1 base from V and 9 from J; bases not matched to a gene: 9. This clone was found once. Cohort 3 donors were reported recovered after two negative PCRs, clearance, or symptom resolution.

This TCR derives from a woman in her 30s who had recovered from COVID-19. Sequencing was done on a sample of PBMCs or T cells enriched from blood (not recorded which). V and J are TRBV13 and TRBJ2-1; 7 nucleotides agree with TRBD2. The CDR3 DNA sequence: TGTGCCAGCAGCTTAGACGCGGGAGTCTTAGGTGAGCAGTTCTTC. It is translated as CASSLDAGVLGEQFF.